This TCR beta chain appears in the sequencing data of a study of blood T cell repertoires in COVID-19. Overall study context: PBMCs, B-cell-depleted T cells, or T cells provided the cDNA or gDNA that made up the material.

In the authors' methods: Amplification from reference gene primers served as the basis for estimated nucleated cell counts. Sequencing was performed with immunoSEQ multiplex PCR; in TCRdb, only in-frame clones are kept and a portion is missing. Clonal size and the V and J genes are those of that table, whereas D and trimming came from the DNA. The sample carries 180,000 or so clones, around 83% recorded once. The CDR3 contains 15 residues. Trimming cost V 4 bases and J 0 bases, with 10 bases left between them. Germline V CDR1 and CDR2: KGHSH, LQKENI. V usage is TRBV18 and J usage is TRBJ1-3, with a tentative D call TRBD1 (6 bases). This TCR was recovered from a woman older than 75 with acute or convalescent COVID-19. The sequencing input was peripheral blood. CDR3 nucleotides: TGTGCCAGCTCACTGCGGACAGACTCTGGAAACACCATATATTTT. Protein: CASSLRTDSGNTIYF.